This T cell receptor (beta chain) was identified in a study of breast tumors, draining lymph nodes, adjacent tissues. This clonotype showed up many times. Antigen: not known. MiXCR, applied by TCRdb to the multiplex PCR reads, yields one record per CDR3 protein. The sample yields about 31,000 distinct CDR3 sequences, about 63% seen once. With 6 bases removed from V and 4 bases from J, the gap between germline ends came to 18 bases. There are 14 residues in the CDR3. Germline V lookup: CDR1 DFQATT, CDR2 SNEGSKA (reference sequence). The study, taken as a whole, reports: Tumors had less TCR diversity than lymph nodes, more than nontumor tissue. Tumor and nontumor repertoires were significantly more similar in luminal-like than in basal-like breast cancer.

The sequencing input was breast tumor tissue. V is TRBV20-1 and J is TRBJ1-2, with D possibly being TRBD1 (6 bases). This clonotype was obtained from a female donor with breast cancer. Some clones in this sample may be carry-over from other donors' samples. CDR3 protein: CSATGQSQGYGYTF. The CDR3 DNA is TGCAGTGCAACCGGACAGTCCCAGGGCTATGGCTACACCTTC.